Listed below are T cell receptor beta chains from one sample, sequenced in a study of T cell responses to AZD1222 COVID-19 vaccine. Using immunoSEQ multiplex PCR, the repertoire was profiled, and TCRdb retains in-frame clones only, with some absent. The data show 150,000 to 200,000 clones, just over 90% seen once. The material sequenced was peripheral blood, taken on day 0 of AZD1222 vaccination. The receptors were sampled from an adult in good health. The CDR3 runs from the conserved cysteine through the conserved F or W. The order of the fields is CDR3 length, V gene, J gene, clone size, D gene, CDR3 DNA, CDR3 protein. The D gene is left open where the match is weak. Size tells how often a clone was seen (once, few, many) or the class of an expanded clone, and some rows leave it out.

16	TRBV5-1	TRBJ2-3	NA	NA	TGCGCCAGCAGCTTGGCCGATATGGAGGGCACAGATACGCAGTATTTT	CASSLADMEGTDTQYF
13	TRBV28	TRBJ1-2	once	NA	TGTGCCAGCAGTTTAGGGGGGTTTTATGGCTACACCTTC	CASSLGGFYGYTF
15	TRBV6-5	TRBJ1-2	NA	NA	TGTGCCAGCAGTCGGGACTATCAAGGTTACTATGGCTACACCTTC	CASSRDYQGYYGYTF
15	TRBV4-1	TRBJ2-7	NA	NA	TGCGCCAGCAGCCAAGTAGAGGGTAGCGGCTACGAGCAGTACTTC	CASSQVEGSGYEQYF
13	TRBV7-9	TRBJ1-2	NA	NA	TGTGCCAGCAGCGACCAGGGAGCGGGTGGCTACACCTTC	CASSDQGAGGYTF
15	TRBV13	TRBJ1-3	NA	NA	TGTGCCAGCAGCTATAAGGGCTTCTCTGGAAACACCATATATTTT	CASSYKGFSGNTIYF
15	TRBV4-1	TRBJ1-4	few	NA	TGCGCCAGCAGCCAAGAATTGGGGGGTGATGGAAAACTGTTTTTT	CASSQELGGDGKLFF
14	TRBV18	TRBJ1-1	NA	NA	TGTGCCAGCTCACTATTCGAAAGTAACACTGAAGCTTTCTTT	CASSLFESNTEAFF
17	TRBV7-9	TRBJ1-2	once	NA	TGTGCCAGCAGCTCTACCCTAGATGGGGGGCCTAACTATGGCTACACCTTC	CASSSTLDGGPNYGYTF
15	TRBV6-5	TRBJ1-5	NA	TRBD1	TGTGCCAGCAGTATCCGGGACAGGGGTGACCAGCCCCAGCATTTT	CASSIRDRGDQPQHF
11	TRBV20-1	TRBJ2-3	NA	NA	TGCAGTGCTAGGTTCCTTGATACGCAGTATTTT	CSARFLDTQYF
16	TRBV6-4	TRBJ1-6	NA	NA	TGTGCCAGCAGTGAAGGCCCCTTAGCCTGGGGTTCACCCCTCCACTTT	CASSEGPLAWGSPLHF
14	TRBV10-1	TRBJ2-7	NA	NA	TGCGCCAGCAGTGACCATCGCCCTCGTGGCGAGCAGTACTTC	CASSDHRPRGEQYF
16	TRBV24-1	TRBJ1-6	NA	NA	TGTGCCACCAGTGATTTGCTGGACGGCAGCGGTTTAACCCTCCACTTT	CATSDLLDGSGLTLHF
13	TRBV3-1/TRBV3-2	TRBJ1-5	NA	NA	TGTGCCAGCAGTGGGGGGATAGGTCAGCCCCAGCATTTT	CASSGGIGQPQHF
14	TRBV7-9	TRBJ1-3	once	NA	TGTGCCGTCCGTCGAGGGGCCTCTGGAAACACCATATATTTT	CAVRRGASGNTIYF
12	TRBV20-1	TRBJ1-2	few	NA	TGCAGTGCTAGTCCGGCCTTCCTTGGCTACACCTTC	CSASPAFLGYTF
14	TRBV6-5	TRBJ1-3	NA	NA	TGTGCCAGCAGTTACTCGATCGGGTCCGGGTACATATATTTT	CASSYSIGSGYIYF
14	TRBV7-9	TRBJ1-5	NA	NA	TGTGCCAGCAGCAATCAGGGTTCAAGGCAGCCCCAGCATTTT	CASSNQGSRQPQHF
17	TRBV27	TRBJ1-1	NA	NA	TGTGCCAGCCGGTGGGGGTCGAGAGGGCGGGAGAACACTGAAGCTTTCTTT	CASRWGSRGRENTEAFF
14	TRBV19	TRBJ2-2	NA	NA	TGTGCCAGTTGTCGTCAGACTAACACCGGGGAGCTGTTTTTT	CASCRQTNTGELFF
18	TRBV18	TRBJ1-1	NA	TRBD1	TGTGCCAGCAATCCCCTTGACCGGGACAGAAACTTGAACACTGAAGCTTTCTTT	CASNPLDRDRNLNTEAFF
16	TRBV4-1	TRBJ1-2	once	NA	TGCGCCAGCAGCCAAGATAGCGGCAGGGCCAGCTATGGCTACACCTTC	CASSQDSGRASYGYTF
9	TRBV10-1	TRBJ1-4	NA	NA	TGCGCCAGCACTGCGAGACTGTTTTTT	CASTARLFF
14	TRBV3-1/TRBV3-2	TRBJ1-1	NA	NA	TGTGCCAGCAGCCTGACAGGCGTAAGGACTGAAGCTTTCTTT	CASSLTGVRTEAFF
14	TRBV29-1	TRBJ2-1	NA	TRBD2	TGCAGCGAACTAGGGACTAGCGGGAGTAATGAGCAGTTCTTC	CSELGTSGSNEQFF
16	TRBV7-6	TRBJ2-6	NA	NA	TGTGCCAGCAGCTTAGGAGGGGGCTCTGGGGCCAACGTCCTGACTTTC	CASSLGGGSGANVLTF
14	TRBV30	TRBJ1-4	NA	TRBD1	TGTGCCTGGAGCGACGGGACAGGGTTTGAAAAACTGTTTTTT	CAWSDGTGFEKLFF
14	TRBV28	TRBJ2-3	few	TRBD2	TGTGCCAGCAGAAGGGCGGGAGGCACAGATACGCAGTATTTT	CASRRAGGTDTQYF
15	TRBV7-7	TRBJ2-3	NA	NA	TGTGCCAGCAGCCCCGACAACGTCGGTACAGATACGCAGTATTTT	CASSPDNVGTDTQYF
14	TRBV18	TRBJ2-5	few	NA	TGTGCCAGCTCACCAAACGTGTACCAAGAGACCCAGTACTTC	CASSPNVYQETQYF
18	TRBV7-2	TRBJ1-5	NA	NA	TGTGCCAGCAGCTTACACCCTGGGGGTGCTTATAGCAATCAGCCCCAGCATTTT	CASSLHPGGAYSNQPQHF
14	TRBV3-1/TRBV3-2	TRBJ1-2	NA	TRBD1	TGTGCCAGCAGCCAAGGGGACAGGGGTACCGGCTACACCTTC	CASSQGDRGTGYTF
16	TRBV3-1/TRBV3-2	TRBJ2-3	NA	TRBD2	TGTGCCAGCAGCCAGAATAGCGGGGGGGCTGGAGATACGCAGTATTTT	CASSQNSGGAGDTQYF
13	TRBV5-4	TRBJ1-2	once	TRBD1	TGTGCCAGCAAGTGGACAGGGGGATATGGCTACACCTTC	CASKWTGGYGYTF
13	TRBV23-1	TRBJ2-7	NA	NA	TGCGCCAGCAGTCAGCGGGAACCCTACGAGCAGTACTTC	CASSQREPYEQYF
14	TRBV30	TRBJ1-6	NA	TRBD1	TGTGCCTGGGGAATCAGGGGGCCTAATTCACCCCTCCACTTT	CAWGIRGPNSPLHF
14	TRBV5-6	TRBJ1-5	NA	TRBD1	TGTGCCAGCAGCTTGGCAGGGGGCGGTCAGCCCCAGCATTTT	CASSLAGGGQPQHF
13	TRBV6-5	TRBJ1-2	NA	NA	TGTGCCAGCAGCCGACAGGTTATCGATGGCTACACCTTC	CASSRQVIDGYTF
15	TRBV6-5	TRBJ1-5	NA	NA	TGTGCCAGCAGTTATTCCAGGGGAAGCAATCAGCCCCAGCATTTT	CASSYSRGSNQPQHF
17	TRBV19	TRBJ2-1	NA	TRBD2	TGTGCCAGTCAACCCTGGACTAGCGGGGGGCCCTACAATGAGCAGTTCTTC	CASQPWTSGGPYNEQFF
16	TRBV6-2/TRBV6-3	TRBJ2-3	NA	NA	TGTGCCAGCAGTTACCCAAGAGGGACTAGCACAGATACGCAGTATTTT	CASSYPRGTSTDTQYF
12	TRBV13	TRBJ1-2	NA	NA	TGTGCCAGCAGGAGGTATCGCTATGGCTACACCTTC	CASRRYRYGYTF
14	TRBV5-4	TRBJ2-1	few	TRBD1	TGTGCCAGCAACTCAGGGGGACGGGTAAATGAGCAGTTCTTC	CASNSGGRVNEQFF
14	TRBV11-3	TRBJ2-1	NA	NA	TGTGCCAGCAGCTTTCGCCACTCCTACAATGAGCAGTTCTTC	CASSFRHSYNEQFF
15	TRBV6-6	TRBJ2-7	NA	NA	TGTGCCAGCGACCATGGCGAGGGGCGGTCCTACGAGCAGTACTTC	CASDHGEGRSYEQYF
17	TRBV11-3	TRBJ2-1	NA	TRBD2	TGTGCCAGCAGCTTAGGAGGGACTAGCGGGAGTTTTGATGAGCAGTTCTTC	CASSLGGTSGSFDEQFF
14	TRBV5-1	TRBJ1-2	NA	NA	TGCGCCAGCAGCATTTCCTCAATGGACTATGGCTACACCTTC	CASSISSMDYGYTF
13	TRBV19	TRBJ2-7	once	NA	TGTGCCAGTAGTATAGAGGAGGGGAGCGAGCAGTACTTC	CASSIEEGSEQYF
17	TRBV18	TRBJ2-2	NA	NA	TGTGCCAGCTCCCCTCTTAGTGGAGCGGCAAACACCGGGGAGCTGTTTTTT	CASSPLSGAANTGELFF
13	TRBV2	TRBJ1-6	once	TRBD1	TGTGCCAGCACCGGACAGGATAATTCACCCCTCCACTTT	CASTGQDNSPLHF